The next 23 T cell receptor beta chains were all read from a single sample in a study of shared clonotypes between healthy human individuals (dated by TCRdb to about 2020). The library came from the immunoSEQ multiplex PCR assay. Not all clones reach the TCRdb copy of this immuneACCESS table, which keeps in-frame sequences only. Checked studies attribute under half of the gap to unresolved V genes and leave the rest unexplained. This sample has some 1 million clones in its table, and 70% to 80% of those were observed once. The ten largest clones represent approximately 1.5% of the sample. The source material was memory CD4+ T cells sorted from blood. This specimen's cell subset or site label, interpreted: CD45RA-negative fraction. The receptors originated from a young man in good health.

The V call is TRBV19, the J call TRBJ2-3, with TRBD1 identical over 10 bases. The CDR3 extends over 15 amino acids. V lost 6 bases to trimming and J lost 4 bases; unmatched junction nucleotides: 7. Germline V gene data show CDR1 as LNHDA and CDR2 as SQIVND (reference sequence). The CDR3 DNA reads TGTGCCAGTAGGATCGGGACAGGGGACGCAGATACGCAGTATTTT. This encodes CASRIGTGDADTQYF.

Of note for this clone: The conserved final phenylalanine or tryptophan is absent from the CDR3, which likely points to a read error. This chain connects TRBV25-1 to TRBJ2-7, with unresolved D. CDR3 length equals 11 residues. Per the germline V gene, CDR1 is MGHDK and CDR2 is SYGVNS. Trimming cost V 7 bases and J 1 base, with 5 bases left between them. The DNA for the CDR3 is TGTGCCAGCATGCAATCCTACGAGCAGTACTCC. Protein sequence: CASMQSYEQYS.

In the case of this clone: Other DNA sequences in this specimen translate into the identical CDR3. The genes are TRBV29-1 and TRBJ2-7; the match to TRBD2 covers 7 bases. J gave up 0 bases and V 0 bases, and 5 bases lay outside the gene matches. From germline, CDR1 is SQVTM and CDR2 ANQGSEA. CDR3 length: 15 residues. The CDR3, as DNA: TGCAGCGTTGAAGATCCCGGCGGGAGCTCCTACGAGCAGTACTTC. Translation: CSVEDPGGSSYEQYF.

V is TRBV28 and J is TRBJ1-2; D perhaps matches TRBD1 (6 bases). Trimming left V 6 bases short and J 4 bases short, with 12 bases between. The CDR3 extends over 13 amino acids. Per the germline V gene, CDR1 is MDHEN and CDR2 is SYDVKM. The CDR3, as DNA: TGTGCCAGCAGCCCCGGGGGGCGCTATGGCTACACCTTC. The encoded protein is CASSPGGRYGYTF.

This chain uses TRBV27 with TRBJ2-1; 7 bases match TRBD1. CDR3 length: 17 residues. Looked up from germline, CDR1 is MNHEY and CDR2 is SMNVEV (reference sequence). Trimming took 7 bases from V and 0 from J; bases not matched to a gene: 12. The CDR3 nucleotides are TGTGCCAGCACGACAGGGCCGAATCGATACTCCTACAATGAGCAGTTCTTC. Translation: CASTTGPNRYSYNEQFF.

The CDR3 sequence: CASSPTRDIPAQHF. Written as DNA, the CDR3 is TGTGCCAGCAGCCCAACCCGGGATATCCCGGCCCAGCATTTT. This rearrangement joins TRBV6-4 to TRBJ1-5; D not certain. The CDR3 contains 14 residues. V lost 6 bases and J 11 bases, leaving 20 bases between the germline ends. Germline lookup yields CDR1 MRHNA and CDR2 SNTAGT.

The genes are TRBV19 and TRBJ1-5; no firm D call. This CDR3 has 16 amino acids. The germline V gene encodes CDR1 LNHDA and CDR2 SQIVND (reference sequence). Between the trimmed V and J ends, which lost 3 bases and 7 bases, there was a span of 19 bases. This chain's CDR3 is CASSISPVLEGQPQHF. The CDR3 nucleotides read TGTGCCAGTAGTATCAGCCCGGTTTTAGAGGGCCAGCCCCAGCATTTT.

The chain has TRBV6-1 and TRBJ2-7; tentative D call: TRBD2 (5 bases). This CDR3 contains 14 residues. CDR1 and CDR2 (germline): MNHNS, SASEGT. V lost 4 bases to trimming and J lost 6 bases, with 16 bases between them. CDR3 in DNA: TGTGCCAGCAGTGTCGAGGGCGGGTCGGGCGAGCAGTACTTC. Its protein product is CASSVEGGSGEQYF.

This clone was picked up one time. The chain joins TRBV18 to TRBJ1-1; no clear D. Germline CDR1 and CDR2: KGHSH and LQKENI. The V end was cut by 5 bases, the J end by 1 base, with 14 bases between. This CDR3 region has 15 residues. CDR3 nucleotide sequence: TGTGCCAGCTCAACAAGGCATGGAGAGAACACTGAAGCTTTCTTT. It translates to CASSTRHGENTEAFF.

J is TRBJ1-2 and V is TRBV19; weak D call: TRBD1 (5 bases). The germline CDR1 and CDR2 sequences are LNHDA and SQIVND (reference sequence). V was cut by 5 bases and J by 4 bases, with 14 bases left in between. The CDR3 consists of 14 residues. The CDR3, as DNA: TGTGCCAGTAGTGATCCAGGGTATTTCTATGGCTACACCTTC. The encoded protein is CASSDPGYFYGYTF. The full variable domain, completed using reference TRBV19 and TRBJ1-2, is DGGITQSPKYLFRKEGQNVTLSCEQNLNHDAMYWYRQDPGQGLRLIYYSQIVNDFQKGDIAEGYSVSREKKESFPLTVTSAQKNPTAFYLCASSDPGYFYGYTFGSGTRLTVV.

The J gene is TRBJ1-2, the V gene TRBV19; a weak D match, TRBD1 (5 bases). The CDR3 covers 14 residues. Trimming took off 7 bases at V and 4 bases at J, with 16 bases between the two ends. Germline assignment: CDR1 LNHDA and CDR2 SQIVND (reference sequence). The CDR3 DNA is TGTGCCAGTAATATTTCACCGGGACCCTATGGCTACACCTTC. This sequence encodes CASNISPGPYGYTF.

The sample holds a few counts of this clone. CDR3 DNA sequence: TGTGCCAGCCAGGGGACAGCTAATCAGCCCCAGCATTTT. Its translation is CASQGTANQPQHF. The V call is TRBV18, the J call TRBJ1-5, with 7 bases matching TRBD1. The CDR3 totals 13 residues. CDR1 KGHSH and CDR2 LQKENI come from the germline V gene. After removal of 8 bases from V and 4 bases from J, the junction contained 5 bases not matched to a gene.

The chain links TRBV4-3 to TRBJ2-2; D gene unclear. Germline V gene data show CDR1 as LGHNA and CDR2 as YSLEER. Trimming took off 0 bases at V and 6 bases at J, with 11 bases between the two ends. The CDR3 length is 15 residues. CDR3 nucleotides: TGCGCCAGCAGCCAAGATAGAGCTAGACCCGGGGAGCTGTTTTTT. It yields the protein CASSQDRARPGELFF.

This chain uses TRBV29-1 with TRBJ2-3; 9 bases are shared with TRBD2. Germline V CDR1 and CDR2: SQVTM, ANQGSEA. The CDR3 contains 13 residues. J was trimmed by 1 base and V by 7 bases; bases with no gene match: 3. CDR3 sequence (DNA): TGCAGCGAAAGACTAGCGGGCACAGATACGCAGTATTTT. It codes for CSERLAGTDTQYF.

The V gene is TRBV6-5, the J gene TRBJ2-7; no clear D. The V gene's germline CDR1 is MNHEY and CDR2 SVGAGI. The V and J ends lost 8 bases and 5 bases respectively, with 22 bases between them. The CDR3 runs to 15 residues. The DNA for the CDR3 is TGTGCCAGCCGCCAATCGGTGGCACCCCCCCACGAGCAGTACTTC. Encoded protein: CASRQSVAPPHEQYF.

The rearrangement joins TRBV30 to TRBJ1-6; 7 bases match TRBD1. The CDR3 has 14 amino acids. Germline-derived CDR1 and CDR2 are GTSNPN and SVGIG (reference sequence). V shed 2 bases, J shed 7 bases, and the junction held 5 bases outside the gene matches. This chain's CDR3 is CAWSPGQPNSPLHF. CDR3 sequence (DNA): TGTGCCTGGAGTCCGGGACAGCCAAATTCACCCCTCCACTTT.

J is TRBJ2-7 and V is TRBV7-2; D remains ambiguous. Germline V gives CDR1 SGHTA, CDR2 FQGNSA. Trimming cost V 1 base and J 10 bases, with 14 bases left between them. The CDR3 runs 13 residues. The CDR3 loop is CASSLEVQRFQYF. The CDR3 coding sequence is TGTGCCAGCAGCTTAGAAGTACAGAGATTTCAGTACTTC.

This clone has only one observation. The chain carries TRBV4-1 and TRBJ2-2, with 9 nucleotides matching TRBD2. Trimming took 5 bases from V and 3 from J; bases not matched to a gene: 7. This CDR3 contains 16 residues. The germline CDR1 and CDR2 sequences are MGHRA and YSYEKL. The CDR3 DNA reads as TGCGCCAGCAGCTTGGGTAGCGGGGGATACACCGGGGAGCTGTTTTTT. This translates into CASSLGSGGYTGELFF.

This sequence joins TRBV10-3 and TRBJ1-1; 8 bases fit TRBD1. The CDR3 is 14 residues long. V lost 4 bases to trimming and J lost 1 base; unmatched junction nucleotides: 2. The V gene's germline CDR1 is ENHRY and CDR2 SYGVKD. CDR3 sequence reads: CAISADRANTEAFF. CDR3 coding DNA: TGTGCCATCAGTGCGGACAGGGCGAACACTGAAGCTTTCTTT.

The V gene is TRBV5-4, the J gene TRBJ1-2; the match to TRBD1 covers 7 bases. Germline V gene sequence: CDR1 SGHNT, CDR2 YYREEE (reference sequence). V trimming: 2 bases; J trimming: 4 bases; junction bases outside the gene matches: 8. The CDR3 runs to 15 residues. This CDR3 is CASSFLGTERYGYTF. In DNA form, the CDR3 reads TGTGCCAGCAGCTTTTTGGGGACAGAACGCTATGGCTACACCTTC. The entire variable domain, with the rest obtained from reference TRBV5-4 and TRBJ1-2, is as follows: ETGVTQSPTHLIKTRGQQVTLRCSSQSGHNTVSWYQQALGQGPQFIFQYYREEENGRGNFPPRFSGLQFPNYSSELNVNALELDDSALYLCASSFLGTERYGYTFGSGTRLTVV.

V is TRBV6-1 and J is TRBJ1-1; TRBD1 matches 9 bases. Germline V gives CDR1 MNHNS, CDR2 SASEGT. V shed 7 bases, J shed 4 bases, and the junction held 10 bases outside the gene matches. This CDR3 spans 15 amino acids. The CDR3 region is CASKEQGAGSTEAFF. The CDR3 coding sequence is TGTGCCAGCAAGGAACAGGGGGCCGGGAGCACTGAAGCTTTCTTT.

The J gene is TRBJ2-1, the V gene TRBV2, with 10 bases fitting TRBD2. Germline trimming cut 1 base from V and 12 bases from J; bases unmatched to any gene: 9. The CDR3 length is 15 residues. The germline V gene encodes CDR1 SNHLY and CDR2 FYNNEI. For the CDR3, the DNA is TGTGCCAGCAGTGAAGGCGCTAGCGGGAGAAGTGGGCAGTTCTTC. Its translation is CASSEGASGRSGQFF.

The chain is built from TRBV6-5 and TRBJ2-1, with 9 bases identical to TRBD2. The CDR3 runs to 15 residues. Trimming at V came to 2 bases and at J to 4 bases, leaving 3 bases not matched to a gene. CDR1 is MNHEY and CDR2 is SVGAGI in the germline V gene. The CDR3 here is CASSYDSGSYNEQFF. DNA for the CDR3: TGTGCCAGCAGTTACGATAGCGGGAGTTACAATGAGCAGTTCTTC.